This TCR beta chain was retrieved from a study of cytomegalovirus exposure and HLA in healthy donors. Looked up from germline, CDR1 is KGHSH and CDR2 is LQKENI. The V end was cut by 0 bases, the J end by 6 bases, with 12 bases between. The CDR3 sequence is 14 residues long. Sequencing was performed with immunoSEQ multiplex PCR; in TCRdb, only in-frame clones are kept and a portion is missing. The sample has 250,000 or so clones, approximately 84% seen once; the top ten hold approximately 12%. Sample: PBMCs. V usage is TRBV18 and J usage is TRBJ2-7, with D unclear. The clonotype comes from a man younger than 35 in good health and CMV-seropositive. CDR3 DNA sequence: TGTGCCAGCTCACCACCGGCCCTCCTGGGCGAGCAGTACTTC. Translated, it gives CASSPPALLGEQYF.